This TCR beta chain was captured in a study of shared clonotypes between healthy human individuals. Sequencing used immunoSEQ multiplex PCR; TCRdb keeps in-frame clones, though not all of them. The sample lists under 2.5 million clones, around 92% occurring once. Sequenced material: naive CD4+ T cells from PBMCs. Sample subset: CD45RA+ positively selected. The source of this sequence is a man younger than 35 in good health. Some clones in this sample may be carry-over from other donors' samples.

CDR3 sequence (DNA): TGTGCCACAGCAACAGAGAAACCAACTAATGAAAAACTGTTTTTT. The encoded protein is CATATEKPTNEKLFF. J is TRBJ1-4 and V is TRBV6-4, with no clear D. This CDR3 contains 15 residues. The V gene's germline CDR1 is MRHNA and CDR2 SNTAGT. Between the trimmed V and J ends, which lost 10 bases and 0 bases, there was a span of 15 bases.